The 31 T cell receptor beta chains reported below all come from one sample, sequenced in a study of glioma-infiltrating T cells after dendritic cell vaccination. TCRdb's copy holds only in-frame clones and misses some; the assay was immunoSEQ multiplex PCR. Here the sample spans under 70,000 clones, 82% being singletons. The sequencing used blood, collected before dendritic cell vaccination. Receptors originate from a human donor with glioblastoma.

The count of this clone is one. The rearrangement joins TRBV18 to TRBJ1-6; no definite D call. The V end lost 2 bases, the J end lost 8 bases, and 16 bases lay between the germline ends. Per germline, CDR1 KGHSH and CDR2 LQKENI. The CDR3 is 16 residues long. The CDR3 loop is CASSPALSLTDSPLHF. The CDR3 coding sequence is TGTGCCAGCTCACCAGCCCTGAGCTTAACAGATTCACCCCTCCACTTT.

The CDR3 DNA reads TGTGCCAGCGGGACAGATGTCTACGAGCAGTACTTC. Its translation: CASGTDVYEQYF. The chain is built from TRBV19 and TRBJ2-7; 7 bases match TRBD1. Germline V gives CDR1 LNHDA, CDR2 SQIVND (reference sequence). The V segment lost 9 bases and the J segment 3 bases; nucleotides outside the gene matches: 5. This CDR3 has 12 residues.

This clone showed up just once. The genes are TRBV5-8 and TRBJ2-4; 11 bases match TRBD1. The CDR3 consists of 19 residues. Germline V gives CDR1 SGHTS, CDR2 YDEGEE. V shed 1 base, J shed 6 bases, and the junction held 15 bases outside the gene matches. CDR3 coding DNA: TGTGCCAGCAGCTTGTTTCTTTTCCTCGGACAGGGGGCGGGAAACATTCAGTACTTC. It encodes CASSLFLFLGQGAGNIQYF.

The V gene is TRBV19, the J gene TRBJ2-3; D unclear. CDR3 size: 13 residues. CDR1 and CDR2 from the germline V gene are LNHDA and SQIVND (reference sequence). Trimming took 5 bases from V and 11 from J, leaving 17 bases between them. The CDR3 region is CASSFDFPFMQYF. DNA of the CDR3: TGTGCCAGTAGTTTCGACTTTCCTTTCATGCAGTATTTT.

This clone was detected a few times. This chain joins TRBV10-3 and TRBJ2-5, with D possibly matching TRBD1 (6 bases). The germline V gene encodes CDR1 ENHRY and CDR2 SYGVKD. There are 13 residues in the CDR3. Deletions cut 3 bases from V and 3 bases from J, with 8 bases between. CDR3 region: CAISEAGEETQYF. For the CDR3, the DNA is TGTGCCATCAGTGAAGCAGGGGAAGAGACCCAGTACTTC.

The rearrangement links TRBV11-2 to TRBJ2-5; maybe TRBD2 (6 bases). The ends were cut back, 1 base at V and 4 bases at J, with 10 bases in the middle. The CDR3 covers 14 residues. Germline V lookup: CDR1 SGHAT, CDR2 FQNNGV. The CDR3 here is CASSLAGVGETQYF. CDR3 in DNA: TGTGCCAGCAGCTTAGCGGGGGTAGGAGAGACCCAGTACTTC.

The J gene is TRBJ2-5, the V gene TRBV6-1; D is perhaps TRBD2 (5 bases). Trimming left V 7 bases short and J 9 bases short, with 21 bases between. The CDR3 runs 14 residues. CDR1 and CDR2 from the germline V gene are MNHNS and SASEGT. CDR3 bases: TGTGCCAGCAACAAGAGGGCGCAGCCGAGGGCCCAGTACTTC. It yields the protein CASNKRAQPRAQYF.

The genes are TRBV19 and TRBJ1-1, with no clear D. The CDR3 sequence is 14 residues long. CDR1 is LNHDA and CDR2 is SQIVND in the germline V gene (reference sequence). Trimming shortened V by 3 bases and J by 4 bases, and 12 bases separated the two germline ends. The CDR3 reads CASSIERAGTEAFF. CDR3 sequence (DNA): TGTGCCAGTAGTATTGAGAGGGCGGGCACTGAAGCTTTCTTT.

The V gene is TRBV11-3, the J gene TRBJ2-5, with D maybe TRBD1 (6 bases). Germline V CDR1 and CDR2: SGHNT, YENEEA. The CDR3 totals 14 residues. The V gene lost 1 base and the J gene lost 4 bases, with 10 bases spanning the gap. DNA of the CDR3: TGTGCCAGCAGCTTAGGGCCACAGGGAGAGACCCAGTACTTC. Its translation is CASSLGPQGETQYF.

The rearrangement uses TRBV7-2 and TRBJ2-2, with 9 bases fitting TRBD2. CDR1 SGHTA and CDR2 FQGNSA come from the germline V gene. J lost 8 bases, V lost 0 bases, and 4 bases had no gene match. This CDR3 is 15 amino acids long. The CDR3 protein is CASSLATSGLGELFF. Here the CDR3 DNA reads TGTGCCAGCAGCTTAGCTACTAGCGGGTTGGGGGAGCTGTTTTTT.

This clone has just a few counts. The genes are TRBV25-1 and TRBJ2-3; possible D gene TRBD1, 6 bases. There are 14 residues in the CDR3. Trimming took 4 bases from V and 3 from J, leaving 11 bases between them. Germline values: CDR1 MGHDK, CDR2 SYGVNS. Here the CDR3 reads CASSARGTTDTQYF. CDR3 nucleotides: TGTGCCAGCAGTGCCCGAGGGACAACAGATACGCAGTATTTT.

Turning to this clone: The same CDR3 is also encoded by other DNA sequences in this sample. The chain uses TRBV11-3 and TRBJ2-3; possible D gene TRBD1, 6 bases. V lost 1 base and J 4 bases, leaving 9 bases between the germline ends. The germline CDR1 and CDR2 sequences are SGHNT and YENEEA. This CDR3 is built from 14 residues. The CDR3 sequence: CASSLVAGADTQYF. The CDR3 nucleotides read TGTGCCAGCAGCTTAGTGGCAGGGGCAGATACGCAGTATTTT. The full variable domain, its missing parts supplied by reference TRBV11-3 and TRBJ2-3, is EAGVVQSPRYKIIEKKQPVAFWCNPISGHNTLYWYLQNLGQGPELLIRYENEEAVDDSQLPKDRFSAERLKGVDSTLKIQPAELGDSAVYLCASSLVAGADTQYFGPGTRLTVL.

This clone appeared once. The rearrangement joins TRBV7-2 to TRBJ1-5; a possible D gene is TRBD1 (6 bases). Germline-derived CDR1 and CDR2 are SGHTA and FQGNSA. The V end lost 5 bases, the J end lost 4 bases, and 9 bases lay between the germline ends. The CDR3 runs 13 residues. The CDR3 coding sequence is TGTGCCAGCAGCCCGGACAGTAATCAGCCCCAGCATTTT. As protein: CASSPDSNQPQHF.

The chain employs TRBV18 and TRBJ2-7, with D unclear. This CDR3 is built from 11 residues. The germline V gene encodes CDR1 KGHSH and CDR2 LQKENI. Trimming took off 6 bases at V and 1 base at J, with 4 bases between the two ends. CDR3 sequence reads: CASSGSYEQYF. For the CDR3, the DNA is TGTGCCAGCTCCGGTTCCTACGAGCAGTACTTC.

This chain uses TRBV30 with TRBJ2-3; the match to TRBD2 covers 9 bases. This CDR3 has 16 residues. The V segment lost 0 bases and the J segment 5 bases; nucleotides outside the gene matches: 9. CDR1 and CDR2 (germline): GTSNPN, SVGIG (reference sequence). CDR3 in amino acids: CAWSVWGLAGQDTQYF. As DNA, the CDR3 is TGTGCCTGGAGTGTATGGGGGCTAGCGGGGCAAGATACGCAGTATTTT.

This clone was seen a single time. The V and J genes are TRBV28 and TRBJ1-5, with D perhaps TRBD1 (6 bases). Trimming removed 3 bases from V and 6 bases from J, with 18 bases in between. The germline CDR1 and CDR2 sequences are MDHEN and SYDVKM. The CDR3 totals 16 residues. The CDR3 coding sequence is TGTGCCAGCAGTTTTCACAGGGAAATGCTGGCTCAGCCCCAGCATTTT. It codes for CASSFHREMLAQPQHF.

This chain joins TRBV11-3 and TRBJ2-3; D may be TRBD1 (6 bases). Germline V gene lookup returns CDR1 SGHNT and CDR2 YENEEA. Between the trimmed V and J ends, which lost 6 bases and 3 bases, there was a span of 16 bases. This CDR3 is built from 15 residues. The CDR3 loop is CASSVGWTETDTQYF. The DNA of the CDR3 is TGTGCCAGCAGTGTAGGGTGGACAGAAACAGATACGCAGTATTTT.

The rearrangement joins TRBV27 to TRBJ1-1, with 7 bases identical to TRBD1. This CDR3 has 15 residues. Germline CDR1 is MNHEY and CDR2 is SMNVEV (reference sequence). With V trimmed by 5 bases and J by 11 bases, 17 bases remained unmatched. CDR3 amino acids: CASSEYRGLSPKAFF. CDR3 nucleotide sequence: TGTGCCAGCAGTGAGTACAGGGGTCTTTCTCCTAAGGCTTTCTTT.

The rearrangement joins TRBV2 to TRBJ2-3, with no clear D. This CDR3 contains 13 residues. V gave up 8 bases and J gave up 3 bases, with 12 bases separating them. The germline V gene encodes CDR1 SNHLY and CDR2 FYNNEI. In nucleotides, the CDR3 is TGTGCCAGCGGCGCAGGAAGAACAGATACGCAGTATTTT. Protein product: CASGAGRTDTQYF. Based on the CDR3 plus reference TRBV2 and TRBJ2-3, the full variable domain is EPEVTQTPSHQVTQMGQEVILRCVPISNHLYFYWYRQILGQKVEFLVSFYNNEISEKSEIFDDQFSVERPDGSNFTLKIRSTKLEDSAMYFCASGAGRTDTQYFGPGTRLTVL.

The rearrangement links TRBV13 to TRBJ2-2; possible D gene TRBD2, 6 bases. The CDR3 is made up of 15 amino acids. From germline, CDR1 is PRHDT and CDR2 FYEKMQ (reference sequence). V lost 5 bases and J lost 0, with 10 bases in between. The CDR3 bases are TGTGCCAGCAGCCTGACTAGGGCGAACACCGGGGAGCTGTTTTTT. Translation gives CASSLTRANTGELFF.

The chain combines TRBV28 with TRBJ1-3; D perhaps matches TRBD1 (6 bases). Trimming took 2 bases from V and 8 from J, leaving 13 bases between them. Per germline, CDR1 MDHEN and CDR2 SYDVKM. The CDR3 consists of 14 residues. The CDR3 reads CASSLTRQVHTIYF. In DNA, the CDR3 is TGTGCCAGCAGTTTAACCCGACAGGTCCACACCATATATTTT. Complete variable domain (other parts from reference TRBV28 and TRBJ1-3): DVKVTQSSRYLVKRTGEKVFLECVQDMDHENMFWYRQDPGLGLRLIYFSYDVKMKEKGDIPEGYSVSREKKERFSLILESASTNQTSMYLCASSLTRQVHTIYFGEGSWLTVV.

The rearrangement uses TRBV4-2 and TRBJ2-6; D is possibly TRBD1 (5 bases). The germline V gene encodes CDR1 LGHNA and CDR2 YNFKEQ. V was shortened by 2 bases and J by 1 base, with 12 bases between the two germline ends. CDR3 length: 17 residues. The CDR3 bases are TGTGCCAGCAGCCAAAGGGGATCCGGGTCTGGGGCCAACGTCCTGACTTTC. It yields the protein CASSQRGSGSGANVLTF.

The chain employs TRBV28 and TRBJ1-3; D ambiguous. V was shortened by 3 bases and J by 4 bases, with 13 bases between the two germline ends. The CDR3 loop spans 15 amino acids. Germline V gene data show CDR1 as MDHEN and CDR2 as SYDVKM. DNA of the CDR3: TGTGCCAGCAGTTTTTCGGGAAGTGACGGAAACACCATATATTTT. Protein: CASSFSGSDGNTIYF.

J is TRBJ2-7 and V is TRBV19, with D perhaps TRBD2 (5 bases). The V end was cut by 0 bases, the J end by 6 bases, with 9 bases between. Per the germline V gene, CDR1 is LNHDA and CDR2 is SQIVND (reference sequence). The CDR3 is 13 amino acids. The CDR3 nucleotides read TGTGCCAGTAGTATAGAAGCCGCGGGCGAGCAGTACTTC. Encoded protein: CASSIEAAGEQYF.

The rearrangement joins TRBV7-2 to TRBJ2-5, with D maybe TRBD2 (5 bases). Germline values: CDR1 SGHTA, CDR2 FQGNSA. This CDR3 is 14 amino acids long. V was clipped by 1 base and J by 6 bases, with 12 bases between them. The CDR3 reads CASSLDTGSQTQYF. The CDR3 nucleotides are TGTGCCAGCAGCTTAGATACGGGGAGTCAGACCCAGTACTTC. Filled out from reference TRBV7-2 and TRBJ2-5, the complete variable domain reads GAGVSQSPSNKVTEKGKDVELRCDPISGHTALYWYRQSLGQGLEFLIYFQGNSAPDKSGLPSDRFSAERTGGSVSTLTIQRTQQEDSAVYLCASSLDTGSQTQYFGPGTRLLVL.

The CDR3 is CASSLEYISEQYF. The CDR3 DNA reads TGCGCCAGCAGCTTGGAATACATCTCAGAGCAGTACTTC. The chain employs TRBV5-1 and TRBJ2-7; D is uncertain. CDR1 and CDR2 (germline): SGHRS, YFSETQ. The CDR3 has 13 residues. Trimming took 0 bases from V and 7 from J, leaving 11 bases between them.

This sequence joins TRBV11-3 and TRBJ1-6; the D is unclear. The ends were cut back, 5 bases at V and 4 bases at J, with 15 bases in the middle. CDR1 is SGHNT and CDR2 is YENEEA in the germline V gene. The CDR3 is made up of 16 amino acids. For the CDR3, the DNA is TGTGCCAGCAGCAAGGAGGGTGCCCTATATAATTCACCCCTCCACTTT. This sequence encodes CASSKEGALYNSPLHF.

J is TRBJ2-5 and V is TRBV28; possibly TRBD2 for D (6 bases). The V gene's germline CDR1 is MDHEN and CDR2 SYDVKM. The CDR3 runs to 15 residues. V dropped 4 bases and J dropped 5 bases, with 17 bases sitting between them. This CDR3 is CASSSGLLSGETQYF. For the CDR3, the DNA is TGTGCCAGCAGTTCGGGACTTCTCTCTGGGGAGACCCAGTACTTC.

The CDR3 protein is CASSGQGIEAFF. The DNA of the CDR3 is TGTGCCAGCAGTGGACAGGGAATTGAAGCTTTCTTT. The chain couples TRBV2 to TRBJ1-1; 7 nucleotides agree with TRBD1. This CDR3 spans 12 amino acids. V lost 4 bases to trimming and J lost 7 bases; unmatched junction nucleotides: 3. The germline V gene encodes CDR1 SNHLY and CDR2 FYNNEI.

The gene calls are TRBV5-1 and TRBJ2-5; the match to TRBD2 covers 8 bases. Unmatched junction bases numbered 9, after V lost 0 bases and J lost 5 bases. Germline V lookup: CDR1 SGHRS, CDR2 YFSETQ. This CDR3 contains 16 residues. CDR3 amino acids: CASSLGGGGPGETQYF. The CDR3 DNA sequence: TGCGCCAGCAGCTTGGGCGGCGGGGGGCCCGGGGAGACCCAGTACTTC.

The chain joins TRBV4-1 to TRBJ2-5; 14 nucleotides match TRBD2. V was pared by 4 bases and J by 4 bases, with 11 bases of the junction left unmatched. The CDR3 consists of 18 residues. Germline V CDR1 and CDR2: MGHRA, YSYEKL. The CDR3, as DNA: TGCGCCAGCAGCCGAGACGTGACTAGCGGGGGGGCCAGAGAGACCCAGTACTTC. Translation gives CASSRDVTSGGARETQYF.